This T cell receptor beta chain was sequenced in a study of Ad26.COV2.S vaccination and SARS-CoV-2 variants. Study background: Each vaccinee took Ad26.COV2.S intramuscularly, once or twice 56 days apart. Study-wide results and caveats: Spike-specific TCR breadth ran higher among vaccine recipients than placebo recipients. Analyses of TCR breadth and depth may have underestimated total T cell responses.

Data came from immunoSEQ multiplex PCR; TCRdb stores just in-frame clones and leaves some out. This sample has about 440,000 clones, with roughly 91% found just once. Regarding treatment: 19 received Ad26.COV2.S at low or high dose, single or two shots; about five received placebo; per-sample allocation not given. Samples came from day 63 after the first vaccine or placebo injection. Details on this clone: The antigen is not known.

The sequencing used peripheral blood, collected in a trial of Ad26.COV2.S vaccine versus placebo. The receptor comes from a person aged 18 to 59 who received the Ad26.COV2.S COVID-19 vaccine or a placebo.

The DNA of the CDR3 is TGTGCCAGCAGTCTACAATCCCGGGTAAGGGACAATCAGCCCCAGCATTTT. Protein: CASSLQSRVRDNQPQHF. This sequence joins TRBV6-6 and TRBJ1-5; the D is unclear. The CDR3 extends over 17 amino acids. V was clipped by 5 bases and J by 3 bases, with 20 bases between them. Germline V gene sequence: CDR1 MNHNY, CDR2 SVGAGI (reference sequence).